Presented here are 4 T cell receptor beta chains from one specimen sequenced in a study of T cell responses to AZD1222 COVID-19 vaccine. TCRdb keeps only in-frame clones here, not all; method: immunoSEQ multiplex PCR. This sample has 55,000 to 65,000 clones; roughly 89% occur once, and the top ten carry about 5.9%. The sample here was peripheral blood, taken 28 days after the second AZD1222 dose. Receptors originate from an adult who received the AZD1222 COVID-19 vaccine.

The gene calls are TRBV4-1 and TRBJ1-2; maybe TRBD1 (5 bases). Germline values: CDR1 MGHRA, CDR2 YSYEKL. Deletions cut 1 base from V and 8 bases from J, with 20 bases between. The CDR3 is made up of 16 amino acids. As DNA, the CDR3 is TGCGCCAGCAGCCAAGGGAGGGGACTGACCAGAGGCGGCTACACCTTC. Translated: CASSQGRGLTRGGYTF.

The chain uses TRBV19 and TRBJ1-2; D uncertain. The CDR3 totals 13 residues. V lost 1 base and J 4 bases, leaving 7 bases between the germline ends. Germline values: CDR1 LNHDA, CDR2 SQIVND (reference sequence). CDR3 DNA: TGTGCCAGTAGTATAGGCGGATCCTATGGCTACACCTTC. It yields the protein CASSIGGSYGYTF.

The V and J genes are TRBV5-1 and TRBJ2-2, with 7 bases lining up with TRBD1. The length of the CDR3 is 17 residues. Germline CDR1 is SGHRS and CDR2 is YFSETQ. The V gene end was trimmed by 3 bases and the J gene end by 7 bases; junction bases not matched to a gene: 15. Here the CDR3 reads CASSSASGQRDLGELFF. Here the CDR3 DNA reads TGCGCCAGCAGCTCAGCCTCGGGACAGAGGGACCTCGGGGAGCTGTTTTTT.

The chain couples TRBV5-1 to TRBJ2-7; 8 nucleotides align to TRBD1. CDR3 length: 14 amino acids. V gave up 4 bases and J gave up 9 bases; unmatched junction bases: 12. Germline values: CDR1 SGHRS, CDR2 YFSETQ. The CDR3 DNA follows: TGCGCCAGCAGCACGACCGGGACAGGCGTCGTGCAGTACTTC. This encodes CASSTTGTGVVQYF.